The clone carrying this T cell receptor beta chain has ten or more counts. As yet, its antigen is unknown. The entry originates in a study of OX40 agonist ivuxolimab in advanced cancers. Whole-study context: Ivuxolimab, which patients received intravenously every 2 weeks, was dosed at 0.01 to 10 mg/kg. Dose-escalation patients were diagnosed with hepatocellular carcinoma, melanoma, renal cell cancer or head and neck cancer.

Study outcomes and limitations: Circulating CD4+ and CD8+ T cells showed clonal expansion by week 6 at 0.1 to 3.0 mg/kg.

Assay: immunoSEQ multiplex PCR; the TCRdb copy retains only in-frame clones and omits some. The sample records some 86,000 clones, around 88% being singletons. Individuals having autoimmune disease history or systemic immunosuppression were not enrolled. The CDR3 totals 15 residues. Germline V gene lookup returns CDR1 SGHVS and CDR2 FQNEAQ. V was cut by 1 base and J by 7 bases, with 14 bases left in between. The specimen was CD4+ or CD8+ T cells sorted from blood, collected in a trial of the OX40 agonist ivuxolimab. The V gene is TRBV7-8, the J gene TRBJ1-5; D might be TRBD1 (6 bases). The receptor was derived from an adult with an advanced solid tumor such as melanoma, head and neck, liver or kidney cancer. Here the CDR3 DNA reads TGTGCCAGCAGCTTAGGGCCAGGGGTCGAGCAGCCCCAGCATTTT. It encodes CASSLGPGVEQPQHF.